A single sample is the source of the 28 T cell receptor beta chains below, sequenced in a study of Ad26.COV2.S vaccination and SARS-CoV-2 variants. Clones were sequenced by immunoSEQ multiplex PCR, and TCRdb holds only the in-frame ones, with some missing. The table includes more than 150,000 clones, about 83% detected once. The specimen comprised peripheral blood, sampled after recovery from COVID-19. Receptors originate from a human donor who had recovered from COVID-19.

The genes are TRBV20-1 and TRBJ2-1; D might be TRBD1 or TRBD2, each matching 6 bases. V was clipped by 6 bases and J by 16 bases, with 10 bases between them. The CDR3 spans 8 residues. Germline V lookup: CDR1 DFQATT, CDR2 SNEGSKA (reference sequence). The CDR3 spells CSAGGHFF. The DNA for the CDR3 is TGCAGTGCCGGGGGCCATTTCTTC.

The chain is built from TRBV19 and TRBJ1-1, with D possibly being TRBD1 (5 bases). Trimming shortened V by 3 bases and J by 1 base, and 12 bases separated the two germline ends. CDR3 length: 15 residues. Germline V gene sequence: CDR1 LNHDA, CDR2 SQIVND (reference sequence). The CDR3 reads CASSMQGRWNTEAFF. DNA for the CDR3: TGTGCCAGTAGTATGCAGGGCCGGTGGAACACTGAAGCTTTCTTT.

This clone was seen a few times. The gene calls are TRBV15 and TRBJ2-1, with 9 bases matching TRBD2. CDR1 LNHNV and CDR2 YYDKDF come from the germline V gene (reference sequence). Trimming took 1 base from V and 4 from J; bases not matched to a gene: 5. This CDR3 contains 16 residues. CDR3 loop: CATSRAAGGLYNEQFF. The CDR3 region has the DNA TGTGCCACCAGCAGAGCCGCGGGGGGGTTATACAATGAGCAGTTCTTC.

The rearrangement uses TRBV2 and TRBJ2-7; no reliable D call. The CDR3 consists of 14 residues. V was pared by 6 bases and J by 0 bases, with 12 bases between. The V gene's germline CDR1 is SNHLY and CDR2 FYNNEI. The CDR3 region is CASRSAVASYEQYF. DNA of the CDR3: TGTGCCAGCAGGAGTGCGGTCGCCTCCTACGAGCAGTACTTC.

CDR3 in amino acids: CASTTGVGQPQHF. Written as DNA, the CDR3 is TGTGCCAGCACGACAGGGGTAGGGCAGCCCCAGCATTTT. The chain couples TRBV27 to TRBJ1-5, with 8 bases aligning to TRBD1. In germline, CDR1 is MNHEY, CDR2 SMNVEV (reference sequence). V lost 7 bases to trimming and J lost 7 bases; unmatched junction nucleotides: 6. CDR3 length: 13 amino acids.

The sample holds one count of this clone. This chain uses TRBV3-1 (or the pseudogene TRBV3-2) with TRBJ1-5, with 7 nucleotides matching TRBD1. Germline V gives CDR1 LGHDT, CDR2 YNNKEL (reference sequence). The CDR3 has 14 residues. V was pared by 4 bases and J by 6 bases, with 6 bases of the junction left unmatched. CDR3 sequence reads: CASSPPGGGQPQHF. CDR3 DNA sequence: TGTGCCAGCAGCCCCCCAGGGGGGGGTCAGCCCCAGCATTTT.

The chain joins TRBV6-1 to TRBJ1-3, with D perhaps matching TRBD1 (5 bases). The CDR3 loop spans 16 amino acids. Germline V gene sequence: CDR1 MNHNS, CDR2 SASEGT. V lost 0 bases and J 4 bases, leaving 13 bases between the germline ends. The CDR3 DNA sequence: TGTGCCAGCAGTGAAGCGGGGCCTTTGGGAGGAAACACCATATATTTT. Protein product: CASSEAGPLGGNTIYF.

There are a few counts of this clone. This rearrangement joins TRBV6-2 or TRBV6-3 to TRBJ2-7; D ambiguous. V lost 1 base to trimming and J lost 1 base, with 8 bases between them. The CDR3 is made up of 14 amino acids. Per the germline V gene, CDR1 is MNHEY and CDR2 is SVGEGT. Written as DNA, the CDR3 is TGTGCCAGCAGTTACTTAGCTCCTTCCTACGAGCAGTACTTC. Amino acids: CASSYLAPSYEQYF.

This chain uses TRBV6-5 with TRBJ1-5, with TRBD1 matching 8 bases. V lost 2 bases, J lost 3 bases, and 3 bases stayed unmatched. The germline V gene encodes CDR1 MNHEY and CDR2 SVGAGI. CDR3 length: 15 amino acids. The CDR3, as DNA: TGTGCCAGCAGTTACCCGGGACAGGACAATCAGCCCCAGCATTTT. Translated: CASSYPGQDNQPQHF.

V usage is TRBV7-2 and J usage is TRBJ2-3, with D possibly being TRBD1 (5 bases). The CDR3 length is 14 residues. The germline V gene encodes CDR1 SGHTA and CDR2 FQGNSA. Trimming stripped 4 bases from V and 0 bases from J, with 8 bases between. This CDR3 reads CASSSGHSTDTQYF. The CDR3 DNA is TGTGCCAGCAGCTCCGGACACAGCACAGATACGCAGTATTTT.

A note on this clone: Other nucleotide sequences in the sample specify the same CDR3. This rearrangement joins TRBV15 to TRBJ1-2; D not certain. Trimming took off 0 bases at V and 2 bases at J, with 4 bases between the two ends. Looked up from germline, CDR1 is LNHNV and CDR2 is YYDKDF (reference sequence). This CDR3 is 13 amino acids long. The CDR3 nucleotides read TGTGCCACCAGCAGAGATAGAAACTATGGCTACACCTTC. Its translation is CATSRDRNYGYTF.

J is TRBJ1-2 and V is TRBV10-3; 7 bases fit TRBD1. The CDR3 consists of 14 residues. Germline trimming cut 2 bases from V and 5 bases from J; bases unmatched to any gene: 5. Germline assignment: CDR1 ENHRY and CDR2 SYGVKD. The CDR3 DNA is TGTGCCATCAGTGAGGAAGGGACAGTATATGGCTACACCTTC. As protein: CAISEEGTVYGYTF.

The chain employs TRBV3-1 (or the pseudogene TRBV3-2) and TRBJ2-5; 7 nucleotides align to TRBD2. The germline V gene has CDR1 LGHDT and CDR2 YNNKEL (reference sequence). The V segment lost 5 bases and the J segment 1 base; nucleotides outside the gene matches: 4. The CDR3 extends over 14 amino acids. DNA for the CDR3: TGTGCCAGCAGCTTGGGACTAACCCAAGAGACCCAGTACTTC. It is translated as CASSLGLTQETQYF.

The count of this clone is one. The rearrangement links TRBV10-3 to TRBJ1-4, with 7 bases that match TRBD1. After removal of 4 bases from V and 5 bases from J, the junction contained 4 bases not matched to a gene. In germline, CDR1 is ENHRY, CDR2 SYGVKD. CDR3 size: 14 residues. This CDR3 reads CAISAAGGNEKLFF. For the CDR3, the DNA is TGTGCCATCAGTGCCGCAGGGGGGAATGAAAAACTGTTTTTT.

This clone showed up just once. The chain joins TRBV15 to TRBJ2-5; perhaps TRBD1 as D (8 bases). CDR1 LNHNV and CDR2 YYDKDF come from the germline V gene (reference sequence). This CDR3 contains 12 residues. Trimming took 9 bases from V and 3 from J, leaving 11 bases between them. Written as DNA, the CDR3 is TGTGCCACACAGGGGGGGGAAGAGACCCAGTACTTC. Residues: CATQGGEETQYF.

This rearrangement joins TRBV18 to TRBJ1-3; weak D call: TRBD1 (6 bases). V dropped 6 bases and J dropped 7 bases, with 13 bases sitting between them. CDR1 is KGHSH, CDR2 LQKENI, per germline. The CDR3 loop spans 13 amino acids. The CDR3 sequence is CASSLGGANTIYF. The CDR3 DNA sequence: TGTGCCAGCTCCCTTGGGGGGGCGAACACCATATATTTT.

This clone was detected only once. This chain links TRBV9 with TRBJ1-6; 7 nucleotides line up with TRBD1. CDR3 length: 17 residues. Germline-derived CDR1 and CDR2 are SGDLS and YYNGEE. V gave up 3 bases and J gave up 0 bases; unmatched junction bases: 6. The CDR3 nucleotides are TGTGCCAGCAGCGCGGAGACAGGGAGCTCCTATAATTCACCCCTCCACTTT. This codes for CASSAETGSSYNSPLHF.

CDR3 sequence: CASSFTSGSYEQYF. CDR3 coding DNA: TGTGCCAGCAGTTTTACTAGCGGTTCCTACGAGCAGTACTTC. This chain links TRBV27 with TRBJ2-7; 8 nucleotides align to TRBD2. V shed 3 bases, J shed 1 base, and the junction held 2 bases outside the gene matches. The CDR3 loop spans 14 amino acids. Germline lookup yields CDR1 MNHEY and CDR2 SMNVEV (reference sequence).

The gene calls are TRBV28 and TRBJ2-3; D perhaps matches TRBD2 (6 bases). Germline CDR1 reads MDHEN; CDR2 reads SYDVKM. V shed 2 bases and J shed 6 bases, with 12 bases lying between them. The CDR3 totals 14 residues. The CDR3, as DNA: TGTGCCAGCAGTTTACCTATAGCGGAGGATACGCAGTATTTT. Translation: CASSLPIAEDTQYF. Combining the CDR3 with reference TRBV28 and TRBJ2-3 gives the whole variable domain DVKVTQSSRYLVKRTGEKVFLECVQDMDHENMFWYRQDPGLGLRLIYFSYDVKMKEKGDIPEGYSVSREKKERFSLILESASTNQTSMYLCASSLPIAEDTQYFGPGTRLTVL.

This clone has just one count. The V gene is TRBV7-9, the J gene TRBJ1-3; tentatively, D is TRBD1 (5 bases). The CDR3 is made up of 14 amino acids. Trimming removed 6 bases at V and 4 bases at J, with 13 bases between. CDR1 and CDR2 (germline): SEHNR, FQNEAQ (reference sequence). The CDR3 DNA reads as TGTGCCAGCAGGGGCGCGTCAGGGGGAAACACCATATATTTT. Protein sequence: CASRGASGGNTIYF.

There are a few counts of this clone. This chain uses TRBV5-4 with TRBJ2-4, with D uncertain. Trimming removed 1 base at V and 2 bases at J, with 10 bases between. CDR1 and CDR2 from the germline V gene are SGHNT and YYREEE (reference sequence). The length of the CDR3 is 15 residues. DNA for the CDR3: TGTGCCAGCAGCTTGAGCACCGTGACCAAAAACATTCAGTACTTC. It yields the protein CASSLSTVTKNIQYF.

The rearrangement joins TRBV16 to TRBJ1-1; 8 bases map to TRBD1. Trimming at V came to 4 bases and at J to 2 bases, leaving 3 bases not matched to a gene. The CDR3 loop spans 14 amino acids. Germline CDR1 is KGHSY and CDR2 is FQNENV. In DNA, the CDR3 is TGTGCCAGCAGCCTCAGGGGGCTAAACACTGAAGCTTTCTTT. Its protein is CASSLRGLNTEAFF.

V and J are TRBV12-3 or TRBV12-4 and TRBJ2-5, with TRBD1 as a possible D gene (5 bases). The CDR3 contains 13 residues. V lost 3 bases to trimming and J lost 0 bases, with 5 bases between them. CDR3 in amino acids: CASSLGHQETQYF. DNA of the CDR3: TGTGCCAGCAGTTTGGGGCACCAAGAGACCCAGTACTTC.

The rearrangement joins TRBV5-1 to TRBJ2-5; 8 bases line up with TRBD1. The CDR3 is 12 residues long. Germline loops: CDR1 SGHRS, CDR2 YFSETQ. J was trimmed by 4 bases and V by 5 bases; bases with no gene match: 1. The CDR3 region is CASSGQGETQYF. The CDR3 DNA reads as TGCGCCAGCAGTGGACAGGGAGAGACCCAGTACTTC.

As regards this clone: Other DNA sequences in this specimen translate into the identical CDR3. The rearrangement links TRBV9 to TRBJ1-2; 7 bases match TRBD1. Germline loops: CDR1 SGDLS, CDR2 YYNGEE. J lost 5 bases, V lost 0 bases, and 4 bases had no gene match. This CDR3 contains 14 residues. CDR3 in amino acids: CASSVGDSSYGYTF. Written as DNA, the CDR3 is TGTGCCAGCAGCGTAGGGGACAGCTCTTATGGCTACACCTTC.

V is TRBV7-3 and J is TRBJ1-1; no firm D call. Germline V gives CDR1 SGHTA, CDR2 FQGTGA. CDR3 size: 13 residues. Trimming shortened V by 0 bases and J by 2 bases, and 4 bases separated the two germline ends. The chain's CDR3 is CASSLTGNTEAFF. In DNA form, the CDR3 reads TGTGCCAGCAGCTTAACGGGTAACACTGAAGCTTTCTTT.

This chain links TRBV6-5 with TRBJ2-5; D call uncertain. The length of the CDR3 is 15 residues. V was shortened by 0 bases and J by 2 bases, with 10 bases between the two germline ends. The V gene's germline CDR1 is MNHEY and CDR2 SVGAGI. In DNA form, the CDR3 reads TGTGCCAGCAGTTACTCCCCCTTGCTACAAGAGACCCAGTACTTC. Protein: CASSYSPLLQETQYF.

V gene TRBV10-2 combines with J gene TRBJ2-2; 16 bases match TRBD2. With V trimmed by 11 bases and J by 4 bases, 4 bases remained unmatched. CDR3 size: 15 residues. Germline values: CDR1 WSHSY, CDR2 SAAADI. CDR3: CAGGTSGRGTGELFF. The DNA of the CDR3 is TGCGCCGGAGGGACTAGCGGGAGGGGCACCGGGGAGCTGTTTTTT.